This T cell receptor (beta chain) was captured in a study of T cells in Graves' hyperthyroidism and ophthalmopathy. Study overall: Peripheral blood was drawn at first diagnosis, prior to all treatment.

Trimming shortened V by 7 bases and J by 2 bases, and 15 bases separated the two germline ends. The germline V gene has CDR1 SQVTM and CDR2 ANQGSEA. This CDR3 has 13 amino acids. Study findings and constraints: Model-based prediction identified ophthalmopathy a median 6.5 months prior to its onset.

The table lists this clonotype with a few counts. Its antigen is not identified. Amplified TCR beta CDR3 regions derived from RNA transcripts. A set of HTBI primers served as the primers for a first-round RT-PCR of the TCR CDR3. Each CDR3 protein is one row after TCRdb ran MiXCR on the multiplex PCR reads. The sample holds about 210,000 distinct CDR3 sequences, over 15% seen once. What was sequenced was blood. The receptor's source is a man in his fifties with Graves' hyperthyroidism. The chain joins TRBV29-1 to TRBJ2-7; D tentatively reads TRBD1 or TRBD2 (5 bases each). The CDR3 loop is CSALGAGAYEQYF. The CDR3 DNA sequence: TGCAGCGCCCTTGGGGCCGGGGCCTACGAGCAGTACTTC.